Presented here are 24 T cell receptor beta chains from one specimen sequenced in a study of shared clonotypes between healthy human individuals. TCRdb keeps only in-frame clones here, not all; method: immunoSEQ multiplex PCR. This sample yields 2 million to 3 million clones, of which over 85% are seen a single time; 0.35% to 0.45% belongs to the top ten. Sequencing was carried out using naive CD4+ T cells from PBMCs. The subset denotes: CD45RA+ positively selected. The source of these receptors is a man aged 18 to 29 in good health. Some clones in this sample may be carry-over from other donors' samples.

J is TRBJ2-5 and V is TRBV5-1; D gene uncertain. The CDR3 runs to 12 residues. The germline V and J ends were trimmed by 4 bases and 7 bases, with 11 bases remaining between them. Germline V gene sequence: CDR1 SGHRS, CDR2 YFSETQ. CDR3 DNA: TGCGCCAGCAGCGTGGACCAGTGGACCCAGTACTTC. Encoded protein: CASSVDQWTQYF.

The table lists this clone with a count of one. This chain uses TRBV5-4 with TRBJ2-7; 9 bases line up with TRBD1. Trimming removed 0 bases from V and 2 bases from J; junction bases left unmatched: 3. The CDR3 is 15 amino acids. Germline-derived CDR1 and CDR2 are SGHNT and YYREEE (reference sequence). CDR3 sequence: CASSLGGQGPYEQYF. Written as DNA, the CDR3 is TGTGCCAGCAGCTTGGGGGGACAGGGACCCTACGAGCAGTACTTC.

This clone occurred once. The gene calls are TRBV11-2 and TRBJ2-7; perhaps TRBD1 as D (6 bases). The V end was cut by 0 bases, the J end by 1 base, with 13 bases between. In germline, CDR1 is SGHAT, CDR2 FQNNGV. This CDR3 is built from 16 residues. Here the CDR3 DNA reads TGTGCCAGCAGCTTAGATCAGGGGAGTTGGTCCTACGAGCAGTACTTC. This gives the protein CASSLDQGSWSYEQYF. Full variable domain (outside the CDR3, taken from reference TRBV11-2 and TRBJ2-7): EAGVAQSPRYKIIEKRQSVAFWCNPISGHATLYWYQQILGQGPKLLIQFQNNGVVDDSQLPKDRFSAERLKGVDSTLKIQPAKLEDSAVYLCASSLDQGSWSYEQYFGPGTRLTVT.

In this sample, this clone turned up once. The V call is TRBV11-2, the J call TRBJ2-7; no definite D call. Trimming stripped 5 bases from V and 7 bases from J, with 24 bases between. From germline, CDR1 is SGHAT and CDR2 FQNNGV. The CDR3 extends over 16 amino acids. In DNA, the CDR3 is TGTGCCAGCAGCGTCCCATCTGGCGGATTTTCCCCGGAGCAGTACTTC. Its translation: CASSVPSGGFSPEQYF.

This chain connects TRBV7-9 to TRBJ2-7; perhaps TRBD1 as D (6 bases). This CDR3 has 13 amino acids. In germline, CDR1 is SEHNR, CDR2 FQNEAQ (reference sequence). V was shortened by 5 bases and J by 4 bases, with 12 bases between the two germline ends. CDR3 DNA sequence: TGTGCCAGCAGCGGGACAAGGAATTACGAGCAGTACTTC. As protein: CASSGTRNYEQYF.

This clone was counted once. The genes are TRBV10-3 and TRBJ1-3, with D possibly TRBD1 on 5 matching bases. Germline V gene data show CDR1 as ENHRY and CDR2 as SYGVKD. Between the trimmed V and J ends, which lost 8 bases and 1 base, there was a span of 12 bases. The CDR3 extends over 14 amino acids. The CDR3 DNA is TGTGCCATCGGGGGGGAACCGTCTGGAAACACCATATATTTT. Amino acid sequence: CAIGGEPSGNTIYF.

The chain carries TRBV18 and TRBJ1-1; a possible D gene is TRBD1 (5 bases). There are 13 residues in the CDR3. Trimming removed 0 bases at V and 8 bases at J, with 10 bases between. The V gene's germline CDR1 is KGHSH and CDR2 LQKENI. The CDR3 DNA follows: TGTGCCAGCTCACCACCGCCCAGGGACGAAGCTTTCTTT. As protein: CASSPPPRDEAFF.

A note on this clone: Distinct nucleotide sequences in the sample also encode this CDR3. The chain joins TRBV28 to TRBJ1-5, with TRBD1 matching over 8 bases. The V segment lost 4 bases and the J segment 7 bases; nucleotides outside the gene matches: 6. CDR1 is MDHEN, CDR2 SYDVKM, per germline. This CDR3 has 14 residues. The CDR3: CASSSGGAGQPQHF. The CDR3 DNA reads TGTGCCAGCAGTTCAGGGGGCGCGGGGCAGCCCCAGCATTTT.

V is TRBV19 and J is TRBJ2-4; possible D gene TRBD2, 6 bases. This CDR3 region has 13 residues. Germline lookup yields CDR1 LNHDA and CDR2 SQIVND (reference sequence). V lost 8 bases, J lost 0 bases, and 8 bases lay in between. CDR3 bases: TGTGCCAGTGGGGGGATAGCCAAAAACATTCAGTACTTC. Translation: CASGGIAKNIQYF. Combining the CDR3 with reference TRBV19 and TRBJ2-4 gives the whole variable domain DGGITQSPKYLFRKEGQNVTLSCEQNLNHDAMYWYRQDPGQGLRLIYYSQIVNDFQKGDIAEGYSVSREKKESFPLTVTSAQKNPTAFYLCASGGIAKNIQYFGAGTRLSVL.

As DNA, the CDR3 is TGTGCCAGCAGCAGGGTAGCGGGAACAACCGACTTTTACGAGCAGTACTTC. Translated: CASSRVAGTTDFYEQYF. The gene calls are TRBV7-2 and TRBJ2-7; TRBD2 aligns across 8 bases. Germline trimming cut 5 bases from V and 4 bases from J; bases unmatched to any gene: 16. The germline V gene encodes CDR1 SGHTA and CDR2 FQGNSA. This CDR3 is 17 amino acids long.

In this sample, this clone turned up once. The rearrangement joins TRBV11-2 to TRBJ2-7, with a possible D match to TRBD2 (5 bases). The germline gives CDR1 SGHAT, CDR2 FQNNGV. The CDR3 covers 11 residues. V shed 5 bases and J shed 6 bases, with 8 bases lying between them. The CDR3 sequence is CASSRDAEQYF. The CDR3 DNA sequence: TGTGCCAGCAGCCGGGATGCCGAGCAGTACTTC.

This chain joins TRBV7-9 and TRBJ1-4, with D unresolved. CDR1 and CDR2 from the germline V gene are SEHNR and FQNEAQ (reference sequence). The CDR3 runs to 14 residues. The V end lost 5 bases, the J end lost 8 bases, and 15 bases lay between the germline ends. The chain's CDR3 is CASSTSEVKEKLFF. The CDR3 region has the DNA TGTGCCAGCAGCACCTCGGAGGTCAAGGAAAAACTGTTTTTT.

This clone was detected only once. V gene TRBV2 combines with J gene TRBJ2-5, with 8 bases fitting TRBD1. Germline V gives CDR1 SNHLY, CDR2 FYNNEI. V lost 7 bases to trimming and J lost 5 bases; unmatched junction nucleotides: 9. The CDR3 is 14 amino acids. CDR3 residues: CASKGQGAYETQYF. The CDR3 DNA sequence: TGTGCCAGCAAAGGGCAGGGGGCTTACGAGACCCAGTACTTC.

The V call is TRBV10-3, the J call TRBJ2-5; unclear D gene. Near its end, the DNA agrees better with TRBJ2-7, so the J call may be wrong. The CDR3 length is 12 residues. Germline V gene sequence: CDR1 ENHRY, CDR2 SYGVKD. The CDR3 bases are TGTGCCATCAGTCACTCGAATTACGAGCAGTACTTC. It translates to CAISHSNYEQYF.

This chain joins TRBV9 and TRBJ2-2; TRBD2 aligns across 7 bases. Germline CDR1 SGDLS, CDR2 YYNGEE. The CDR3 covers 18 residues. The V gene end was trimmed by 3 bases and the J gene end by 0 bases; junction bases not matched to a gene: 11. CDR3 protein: CASSGWGGADSNTGELFF. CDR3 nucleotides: TGTGCCAGCAGCGGTTGGGGAGGGGCCGATTCGAACACCGGGGAGCTGTTTTTT.

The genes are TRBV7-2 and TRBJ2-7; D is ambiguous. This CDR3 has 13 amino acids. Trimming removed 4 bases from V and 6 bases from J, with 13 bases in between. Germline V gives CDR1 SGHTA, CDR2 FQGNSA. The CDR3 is CASSYILTGEQYF. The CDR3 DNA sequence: TGTGCCAGCAGCTACATACTTACGGGCGAGCAGTACTTC.

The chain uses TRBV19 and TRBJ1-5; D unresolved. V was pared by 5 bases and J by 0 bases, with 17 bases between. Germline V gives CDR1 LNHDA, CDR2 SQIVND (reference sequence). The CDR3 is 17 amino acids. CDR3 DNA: TGTGCCAGTAGTTTACCGGGAACCCTCTATAGCAATCAGCCCCAGCATTTT. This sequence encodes CASSLPGTLYSNQPQHF.

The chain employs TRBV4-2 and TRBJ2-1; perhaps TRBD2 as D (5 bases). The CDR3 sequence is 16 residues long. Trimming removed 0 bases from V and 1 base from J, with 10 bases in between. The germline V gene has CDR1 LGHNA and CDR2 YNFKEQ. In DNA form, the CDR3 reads TGTGCCAGCAGCCAAGATGGAGCGGATTCCTACAATGAGCAGTTCTTC. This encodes CASSQDGADSYNEQFF.

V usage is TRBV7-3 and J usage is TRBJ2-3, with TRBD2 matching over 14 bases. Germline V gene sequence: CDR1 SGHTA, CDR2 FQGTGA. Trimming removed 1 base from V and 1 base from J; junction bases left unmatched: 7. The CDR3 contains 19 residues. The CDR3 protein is CASSLIGTSGSWGTDTQYF. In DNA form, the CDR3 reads TGTGCCAGCAGCTTAATAGGGACTAGCGGGAGTTGGGGCACAGATACGCAGTATTTT.

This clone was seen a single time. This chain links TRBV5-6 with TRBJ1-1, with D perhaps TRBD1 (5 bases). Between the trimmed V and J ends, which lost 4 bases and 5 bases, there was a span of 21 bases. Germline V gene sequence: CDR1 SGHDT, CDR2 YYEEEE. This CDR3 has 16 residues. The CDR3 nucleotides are TGTGCCAGCAGCCCCCGCGGCCTATTCGAGGGGACTGAAGCTTTCTTT. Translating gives CASSPRGLFEGTEAFF.

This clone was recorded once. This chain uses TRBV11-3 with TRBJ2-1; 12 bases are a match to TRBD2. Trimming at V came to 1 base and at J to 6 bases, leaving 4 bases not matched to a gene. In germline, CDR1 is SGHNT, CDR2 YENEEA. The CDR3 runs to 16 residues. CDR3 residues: CASSLGLAGVFNEQFF. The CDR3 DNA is TGTGCCAGCAGCTTAGGACTAGCGGGAGTTTTCAATGAGCAGTTCTTC.

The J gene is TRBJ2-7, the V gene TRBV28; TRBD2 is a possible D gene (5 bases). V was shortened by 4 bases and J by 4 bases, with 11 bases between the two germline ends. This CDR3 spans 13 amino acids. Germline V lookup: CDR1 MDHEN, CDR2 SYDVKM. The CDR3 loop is CASSSGMNYEQYF. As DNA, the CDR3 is TGTGCCAGCAGTTCCGGGATGAATTACGAGCAGTACTTC. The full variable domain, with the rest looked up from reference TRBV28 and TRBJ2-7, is DVKVTQSSRYLVKRTGEKVFLECVQDMDHENMFWYRQDPGLGLRLIYFSYDVKMKEKGDIPEGYSVSREKKERFSLILESASTNQTSMYLCASSSGMNYEQYFGPGTRLTVT.

The CDR3 DNA reads TGCAGCGCTACCGGGGCCGTCGAGGAGCAGTACTTC. Amino acid sequence: CSATGAVEEQYF. V usage is TRBV29-1 and J usage is TRBJ2-7; D assignment may be TRBD1 or TRBD2 (5 bases each). V gave up 7 bases and J gave up 7 bases, with 17 bases separating them. Per germline, CDR1 SQVTM and CDR2 ANQGSEA. The CDR3 is 12 amino acids.

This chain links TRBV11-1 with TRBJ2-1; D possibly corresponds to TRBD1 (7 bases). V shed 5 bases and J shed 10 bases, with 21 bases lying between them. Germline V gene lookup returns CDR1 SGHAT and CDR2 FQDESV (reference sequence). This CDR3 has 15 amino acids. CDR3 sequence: CASSTQLDREEEQFF. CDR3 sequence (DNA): TGTGCCAGCAGCACCCAACTCGACAGGGAGGAGGAGCAGTTCTTC.